This entry concerns a single T cell receptor (beta chain). These data come from a study of long-term antiretroviral therapy in people with HIV. The CDR3 runs to 12 residues. CDR1 and CDR2 from the germline V gene are LNHDA and SQIVND (reference sequence). The junction had 2 bases not matched to a gene; V was cut back by 7 bases and J by 4 bases. The immunoSEQ assay was v3.0, run at survey level. Profiling relied on immunoSEQ multiplex PCR, and the TCRdb table lists in-frame clones only, not all of them. The sample contains 20,000 to 25,000 clones, roughly 84% of which appear only once. The receptor was derived from a man younger than 35 with HIV. This chain links TRBV19 with TRBJ2-3; 7 positions match TRBD1. This sample comprised unsorted PBMCs, obtained 0.2 years before starting antiretroviral therapy. The CDR3 DNA is TGTGCCAGTAACAGGGGTTCAGATACGCAGTATTTT. Encoded protein: CASNRGSDTQYF. The full variable domain, rest sourced from reference TRBV19 and TRBJ2-3, is DGGITQSPKYLFRKEGQNVTLSCEQNLNHDAMYWYRQDPGQGLRLIYYSQIVNDFQKGDIAEGYSVSREKKESFPLTVTSAQKNPTAFYLCASNRGSDTQYFGPGTRLTVL.